Listed below are T cell receptor beta chains from one sample, sequenced in a study of cytomegalovirus exposure and HLA in healthy donors. Here immunoSEQ multiplex PCR was the method, and the copy in TCRdb shows in-frame clones only, minus some. The table shows 110,000 to 150,000 clones, with over 60% occurring only once. The specimen sequenced was PBMCs. The receptors shown here come from a man in his forties in good health and CMV-seropositive. Each CDR3 is given with its conserved first and last residue. Each record gives: V gene, D gene, J gene, clone size, CDR3 DNA, CDR3 protein. A D gene is named only where the DNA matches it firmly. Expanded clones are given a class, and other clones once, few, many or no size at all.

>TRBV6-6|NA|TRBJ1-1|NA
TGTGCCAGCAGGCTACAGGGCAAGGGCACTGAAGCTTTCTTT
CASRLQGKGTEAFF
>TRBV2|TRBD1|TRBJ2-3|once
TGTGCCAGCAGTGAAACGGGAGACAGGGGTGCGCAGTATTTT
CASSETGDRGAQYF
>TRBV7-7|NA|TRBJ2-7|NA
TGTGCTAGCAGCCCTGACAGGAGCTCCTACGAGCAGTACTTC
CASSPDRSSYEQYF
>TRBV10-3|NA|TRBJ2-1|NA
TGTGCCATCAGTGCCGGGTCCAGGGGCAATGAGCAGTTCTTC
CAISAGSRGNEQFF
>TRBV6-5|NA|TRBJ1-3|NA
TGTGCCAGCAGAGACGACAGAAGCCAAAACACCATATATTTT
CASRDDRSQNTIYF
>TRBV25-1|NA|TRBJ1-5|NA
TGTGCCAGCAGTGAATATTGGGCCAGGCTGAATAGCAATCAGCCCCAGCATTTT
CASSEYWARLNSNQPQHF
>TRBV2|NA|TRBJ2-1|NA
TGTGCCAGCAGAGAGGTCAGGGATATCCTACACAATGAGCAGTTCTTC
CASREVRDILHNEQFF
>TRBV6-5|NA|TRBJ1-6|NA
TGTGCCAGCACCATAACGTGGTCAATAGATTCACCCCTCCACTTT
CASTITWSIDSPLHF
>TRBV9|TRBD2|TRBJ2-7|NA
TGTGCCAGCAGGCCCGGGACTAGCGGGAGGGGACCCTACGAGCAGTACTTC
CASRPGTSGRGPYEQYF
>TRBV27|NA|TRBJ1-3|few
TGTGCCAGCAGACGCTCCAGGGGACCAGGAAACACCATATATTTT
CASRRSRGPGNTIYF
>TRBV7-8|NA|TRBJ1-2|once
TGTGCCAGCAGCAACGGGGGAGGCTACACCTTC
CASSNGGGYTF
>TRBV19|NA|TRBJ2-7|NA
TGTGCCAGTAGTATAGACAGGGGTAGCTCCTACGAGCAGTACTTC
CASSIDRGSSYEQYF
>TRBV2|NA|TRBJ1-1|NA
TGTGCCAGCAGTGGGCGGACTGAAGCTTTCTTT
CASSGRTEAFF
>TRBV27|NA|TRBJ1-2|NA
TGTGCCAGCAGTGCCTACAGGGACGATGGCTACACCTTC
CASSAYRDDGYTF
>TRBV6-6|TRBD1|TRBJ2-7|NA
TGTGCCAGCAGCCCACAGGGGGGCGCCTACGAGCAGTACTTC
CASSPQGGAYEQYF
>TRBV19|TRBD2|TRBJ2-1|NA
TGTGCCAGTAGTCCTGATGGACAGATAGCGGGGGGGTTCTACAATGAGCAGTTCTTC
CASSPDGQIAGGFYNEQFF
>TRBV10-3|NA|TRBJ2-2|NA
TGTGCCATCAGTTATAACACCGGGGAGCTGTTTTTT
CAISYNTGELFF
>TRBV4-3|TRBD2|TRBJ2-3|NA
TGCGCCAGCACCGGGACTAGGGGGGTGGGTACGCAGTATTTT
CASTGTRGVGTQYF
>TRBV4-3|TRBD2|TRBJ2-7|NA
TGCGCCAGCAGCCTGATACTAGCGGGAGTTCCCTACGAGCAGTACTTC
CASSLILAGVPYEQYF
>TRBV7-2|NA|TRBJ2-7|NA
TGTGCCAGCAGCTTATACTCCTACGAGCAGTACTTC
CASSLYSYEQYF
>TRBV5-3|TRBD2|TRBJ2-2|NA
TGTGCCAGAAGCTTGGGACTAGCGGGAGGGCCCGGGGAGCTGTTTTTT
CARSLGLAGGPGELFF
>TRBV9|TRBD1|TRBJ1-1|NA
TGTGCCAGCAGCGCGACCGGGACAGGGGCAGCTTTCTTT
CASSATGTGAAFF